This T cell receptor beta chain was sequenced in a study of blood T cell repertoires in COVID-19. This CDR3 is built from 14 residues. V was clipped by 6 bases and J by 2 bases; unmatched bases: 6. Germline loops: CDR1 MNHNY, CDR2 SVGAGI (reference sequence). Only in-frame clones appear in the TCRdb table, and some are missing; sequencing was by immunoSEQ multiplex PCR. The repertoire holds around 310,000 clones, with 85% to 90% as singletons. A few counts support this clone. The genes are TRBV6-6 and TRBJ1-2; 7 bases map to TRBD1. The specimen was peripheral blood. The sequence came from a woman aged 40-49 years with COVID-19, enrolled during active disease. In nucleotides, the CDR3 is TGTGCCAGCAGAGGCGGACAGGACAACTATGGCTACACCTTC. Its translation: CASRGGQDNYGYTF.